One T cell receptor beta chain is described in this entry. This CDR3 contains 16 residues. Germline loops: CDR1 ENHRY, CDR2 SYGVKD. V lost 5 bases and J lost 2, with 16 bases in between. This entry is derived from a study of blood T cell repertoires in COVID-19. Whole-study context: The United States, Italy and Spain provided the acute and convalescent COVID-19 samples.

Authors' analysis steps: Amplifying reference gene primers gave estimates of nucleated cell counts. Assay: immunoSEQ multiplex PCR; the TCRdb copy retains only in-frame clones and omits some. V, J and clone size derive from that table, while D and trimming were established from the DNA sequence. Of under 130,000 clones in the sample, more than 80% were seen once. V gene TRBV10-3 combines with J gene TRBJ2-1, with D perhaps TRBD1 (6 bases). Specimen: peripheral blood. The TCR sequence derives from a human donor in a cohort sampled during active COVID-19. The CDR3 here is CAISTQTGEAYNEQFF. CDR3 sequence (DNA): TGTGCCATCAGTACCCAGACAGGTGAGGCCTACAATGAGCAGTTCTTC.